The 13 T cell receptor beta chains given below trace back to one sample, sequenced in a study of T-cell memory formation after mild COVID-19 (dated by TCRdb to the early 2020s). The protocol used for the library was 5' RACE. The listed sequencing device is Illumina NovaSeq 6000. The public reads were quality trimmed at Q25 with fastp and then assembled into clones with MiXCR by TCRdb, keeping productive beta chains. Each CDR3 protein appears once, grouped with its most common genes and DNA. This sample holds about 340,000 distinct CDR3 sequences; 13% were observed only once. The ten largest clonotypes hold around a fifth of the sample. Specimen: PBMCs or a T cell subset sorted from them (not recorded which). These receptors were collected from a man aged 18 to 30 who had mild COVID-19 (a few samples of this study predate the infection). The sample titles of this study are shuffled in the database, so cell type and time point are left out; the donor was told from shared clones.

The CDR3 DNA sequence: TGCAGTGCTAGCGCCTCGGGGCGAGCTAGGGAGACCCAGTACTTC. It yields the protein CSASASGRARETQYF. This sequence joins TRBV20-1 and TRBJ2-5; the D gene could be TRBD1 or TRBD2 (5 bases each). There are 15 residues in the CDR3. The V end lost 3 bases, the J end lost 5 bases, and 19 bases lay between the germline ends. The germline gives CDR1 DFQATT, CDR2 SNEGSKA (reference sequence).

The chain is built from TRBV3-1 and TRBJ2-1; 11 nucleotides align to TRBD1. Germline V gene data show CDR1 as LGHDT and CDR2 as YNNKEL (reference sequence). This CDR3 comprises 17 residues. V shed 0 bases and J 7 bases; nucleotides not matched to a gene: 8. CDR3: CASSQEVGTGGKNEQFF. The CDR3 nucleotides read TGTGCCAGCAGCCAAGAAGTTGGGACAGGGGGAAAAAATGAGCAGTTCTTC.

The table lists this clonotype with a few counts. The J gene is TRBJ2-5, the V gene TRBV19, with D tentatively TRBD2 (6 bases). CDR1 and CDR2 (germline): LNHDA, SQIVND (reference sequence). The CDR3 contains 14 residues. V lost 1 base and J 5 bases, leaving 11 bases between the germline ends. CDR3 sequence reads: CASSIGAGRETQYF. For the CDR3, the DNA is TGTGCCAGTAGTATAGGTGCGGGGCGTGAGACCCAGTACTTC.

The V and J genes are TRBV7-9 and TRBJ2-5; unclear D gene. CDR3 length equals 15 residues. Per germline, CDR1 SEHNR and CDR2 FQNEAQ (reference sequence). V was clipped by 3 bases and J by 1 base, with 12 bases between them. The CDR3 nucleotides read TGTGCCAGCAGCTTCGGACGTACGACCCAAGAGACCCAGTACTTC. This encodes CASSFGRTTQETQYF.

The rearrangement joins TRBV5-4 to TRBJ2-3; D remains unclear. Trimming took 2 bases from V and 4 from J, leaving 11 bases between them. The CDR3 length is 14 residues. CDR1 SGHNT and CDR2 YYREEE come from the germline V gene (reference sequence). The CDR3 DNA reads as TGTGCCAGCAGCTTAAAGGGAAGTCCAGATACGCAGTATTTT. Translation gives CASSLKGSPDTQYF.

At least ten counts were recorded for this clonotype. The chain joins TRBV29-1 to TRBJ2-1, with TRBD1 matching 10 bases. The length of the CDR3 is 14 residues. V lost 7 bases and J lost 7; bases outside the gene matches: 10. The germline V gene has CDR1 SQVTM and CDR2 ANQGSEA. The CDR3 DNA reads TGCAGCGCCGAGGGGACAGGGGAGACTAATGAGCAGTTCTTC. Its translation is CSAEGTGETNEQFF.

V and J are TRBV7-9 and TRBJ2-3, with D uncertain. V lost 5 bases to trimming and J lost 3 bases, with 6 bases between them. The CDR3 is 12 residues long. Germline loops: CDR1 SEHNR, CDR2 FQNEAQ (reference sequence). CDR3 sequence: CASSARTDTQYF. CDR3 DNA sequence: TGTGCCAGCAGCGCCCGGACAGATACGCAGTATTTT.

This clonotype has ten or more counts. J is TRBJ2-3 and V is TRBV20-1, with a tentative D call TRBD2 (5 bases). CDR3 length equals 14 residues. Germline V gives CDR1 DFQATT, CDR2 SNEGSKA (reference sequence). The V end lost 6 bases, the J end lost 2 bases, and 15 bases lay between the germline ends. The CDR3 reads CSALIEGATDTQYF. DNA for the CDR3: TGCAGTGCCTTAATTGAGGGCGCCACAGATACGCAGTATTTT.

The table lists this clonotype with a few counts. The CDR3 here is CATSDVTGTANTGELFF. The CDR3 DNA reads as TGTGCCACCAGTGACGTAACAGGGACCGCGAACACCGGGGAGCTGTTTTTT. This sequence joins TRBV24-1 and TRBJ2-2, with D possibly matching TRBD1 (6 bases). The CDR3 consists of 17 residues. Germline V CDR1 and CDR2: KGHDR, SFDVKD. V was pared by 4 bases and J by 0 bases, with 14 bases between.

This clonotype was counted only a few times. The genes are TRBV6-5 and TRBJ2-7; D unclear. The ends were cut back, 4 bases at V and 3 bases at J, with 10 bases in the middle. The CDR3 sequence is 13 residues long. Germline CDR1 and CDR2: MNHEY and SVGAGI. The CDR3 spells CASSLRAFYEQYF. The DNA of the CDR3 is TGTGCCAGCAGTTTAAGGGCCTTCTACGAGCAGTACTTC.

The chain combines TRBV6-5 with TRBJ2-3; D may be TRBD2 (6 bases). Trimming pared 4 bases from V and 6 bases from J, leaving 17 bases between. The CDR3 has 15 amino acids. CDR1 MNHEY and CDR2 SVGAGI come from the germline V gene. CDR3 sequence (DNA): TGTGCCAGCAGTTTTAGCGGCTTAAAGGCTGATACGCAGTATTTT. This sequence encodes CASSFSGLKADTQYF.

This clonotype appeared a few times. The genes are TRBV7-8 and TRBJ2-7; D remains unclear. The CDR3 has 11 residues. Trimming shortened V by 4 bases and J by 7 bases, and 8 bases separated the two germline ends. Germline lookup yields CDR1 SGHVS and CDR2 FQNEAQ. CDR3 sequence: CASSSEREQYV. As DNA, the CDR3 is TGTGCCAGCAGCTCGGAAAGAGAGCAGTACGTC.

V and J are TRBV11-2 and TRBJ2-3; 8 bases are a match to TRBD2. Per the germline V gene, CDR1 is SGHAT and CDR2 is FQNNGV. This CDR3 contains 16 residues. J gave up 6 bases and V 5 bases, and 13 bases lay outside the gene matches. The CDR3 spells CASSVAGPPRSDTQYF. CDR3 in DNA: TGTGCCAGCAGCGTAGCGGGGCCCCCCCGTTCTGATACGCAGTATTTT.